This T cell receptor (beta chain) was sequenced for a study of T cell clonality in common variable immunodeficiency. Study-wide findings and caveats: Common variable immunodeficiency TCR beta sequences reportedly had fewer deletions and N-nucleotide insertions.

Produced via immunoSEQ multiplex PCR; TCRdb's table is partial and in-frame only. This sample shows about 25,000 clones and no singletons; less than 4% rests with the ten largest. Germline lookup yields CDR1 DFQATT and CDR2 SNEGSKA (reference sequence). The V gene lost 1 base and the J gene lost 8 bases, with 12 bases spanning the gap. The CDR3 spans 13 residues. Points on this clone: Its antigen is unknown. The CDR3 end falls 3 residues outside the read, so it is completed with the germline J gene.

The genes are TRBV20-1 and TRBJ2-1; D might be TRBD2 (5 bases). The sequenced sample was peripheral blood mononuclear cells. The clonotype was recovered from a human donor with common variable immunodeficiency. The sequenced part of the CDR3 DNA is TGCAGTGCTAGAGGTGAGGGCCTCTATGAG. Its translation is CSARGEGLYE. The full-length CDR3 reads as CSARGEGLYEQFF.